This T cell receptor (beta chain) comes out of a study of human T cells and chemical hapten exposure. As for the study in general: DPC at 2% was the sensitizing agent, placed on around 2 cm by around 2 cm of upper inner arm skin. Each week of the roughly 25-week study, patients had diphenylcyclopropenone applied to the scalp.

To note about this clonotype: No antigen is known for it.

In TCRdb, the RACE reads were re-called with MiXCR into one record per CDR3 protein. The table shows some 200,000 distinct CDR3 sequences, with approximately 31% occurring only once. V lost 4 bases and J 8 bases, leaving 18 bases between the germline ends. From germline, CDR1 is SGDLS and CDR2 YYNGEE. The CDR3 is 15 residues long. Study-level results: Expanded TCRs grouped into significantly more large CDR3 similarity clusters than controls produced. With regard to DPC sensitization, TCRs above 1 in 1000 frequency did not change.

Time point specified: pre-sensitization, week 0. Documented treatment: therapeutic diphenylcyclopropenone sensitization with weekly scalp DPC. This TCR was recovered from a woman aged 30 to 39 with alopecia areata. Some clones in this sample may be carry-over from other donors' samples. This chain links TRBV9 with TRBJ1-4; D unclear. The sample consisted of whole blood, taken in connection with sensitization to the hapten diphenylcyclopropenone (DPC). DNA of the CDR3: TGTGCCAGCAGCTCACTAAACACAAACCGCGAAAAACTGTTTTTT. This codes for CASSSLNTNREKLFF.